The 13 T cell receptor beta chains listed next were all sequenced from one sample in a study of blood T cell repertoires in COVID-19. Measured with immunoSEQ multiplex PCR; TCRdb has only the in-frame clones, and not every one. The sample carries about 270,000 clones, around nine tenths recorded once. The sequencing sample was made of PBMCs or T cells enriched from blood (not recorded which). Source of these receptors: a young woman who had recovered from COVID-19.

This sequence joins TRBV7-9 and TRBJ2-1, with D possibly matching TRBD2 (6 bases). The CDR3 extends over 15 amino acids. Germline CDR1 is SEHNR and CDR2 is FQNEAQ (reference sequence). V was cut by 5 bases and J by 0 bases, with 11 bases left in between. The CDR3 DNA reads TGTGCCAGCAGCCGGGACTCGAGCTCCTACAATGAGCAGTTCTTC. Protein product: CASSRDSSSYNEQFF.

The chain employs TRBV7-9 and TRBJ1-3; a possible D gene is TRBD1 (5 bases). The CDR3 extends over 14 amino acids. CDR1 and CDR2 from the germline V gene are SEHNR and FQNEAQ (reference sequence). V shed 0 bases and J shed 8 bases, with 11 bases lying between them. The CDR3 nucleotides read TGTGCCAGCAGCTTAGCGGGGCAGATGTACACCATATATTTT. This gives the protein CASSLAGQMYTIYF.

J is TRBJ1-2 and V is TRBV5-4; tentative D call: TRBD1 (5 bases). V gave up 0 bases and J gave up 2 bases, with 5 bases separating them. Germline V gene data show CDR1 as SGHNT and CDR2 as YYREEE (reference sequence). The CDR3 spans 13 residues. This chain's CDR3 is CASSLDRNYGYTF. The CDR3 DNA is TGTGCCAGCAGCTTGGACAGGAACTATGGCTACACCTTC.

The chain combines TRBV4-1 with TRBJ2-5, with 12 bases aligning to TRBD2. From germline, CDR1 is MGHRA and CDR2 YSYEKL. The V and J ends lost 0 bases and 2 bases, in that order; junction bases with no gene match: 4. This CDR3 contains 17 residues. The CDR3: CASSQDRTSGIQETQYF. DNA of the CDR3: TGCGCCAGCAGCCAAGATCGGACTAGCGGGATACAAGAGACCCAGTACTTC.

The chain employs TRBV2 and TRBJ2-7, with 8 bases that match TRBD1. V trimming: 5 bases; J trimming: 6 bases; junction bases outside the gene matches: 3. Germline loops: CDR1 SNHLY, CDR2 FYNNEI. This CDR3 has 12 amino acids. The chain's CDR3 is CASSRQGPEQYF. In DNA form, the CDR3 reads TGTGCCAGCAGTCGACAGGGGCCCGAGCAGTACTTC.

This chain uses TRBV5-4 with TRBJ2-5; 11 bases line up with TRBD2. V shed 3 bases, J shed 1 base, and the junction held 8 bases outside the gene matches. The CDR3 has 17 amino acids. CDR1 is SGHNT and CDR2 is YYREEE in the germline V gene (reference sequence). This chain's CDR3 is CASSSLTSGKAQETQYF. CDR3 bases: TGTGCCAGCAGCTCTTTGACTAGCGGGAAAGCCCAAGAGACCCAGTACTTC.

The gene calls are TRBV12-3 or TRBV12-4 and TRBJ2-1; 9 bases line up with TRBD2. With V trimmed by 8 bases and J by 6 bases, 5 bases remained unmatched. The CDR3 length is 13 residues. CDR3: CASALAGVNEQFF. The CDR3 coding sequence is TGTGCCAGCGCACTAGCGGGTGTCAATGAGCAGTTCTTC.

In the case of this clone: Other DNA sequences within the sample encode an identical CDR3. The chain links TRBV5-1 to TRBJ1-1, with D possibly TRBD1 on 5 matching bases. The length of the CDR3 is 14 residues. Trimming shortened V by 0 bases and J by 1 base, and 7 bases separated the two germline ends. Germline V CDR1 and CDR2: SGHRS, YFSETQ. This CDR3 reads CASSLGDRNTEAFF. The CDR3, as DNA: TGCGCCAGCAGCTTGGGCGACAGGAACACTGAAGCTTTCTTT.

The CDR3 sequence: CASSQGQNQPQHF. The CDR3 DNA reads as TGTGCCAGCAGCCAAGGCCAGAATCAGCCCCAGCATTTT. The chain couples TRBV3-1 (or the pseudogene TRBV3-2) to TRBJ1-5; D remains ambiguous. V was trimmed by 1 base and J by 4 bases, leaving 5 bases between them. The CDR3 has 13 amino acids. CDR1 and CDR2 (germline): LGHDT, YNNKEL (reference sequence).

This clone has only one observation. CDR3 amino acids: CASSQEVREGLRNEQFF. Written as DNA, the CDR3 is TGTGCCAGCAGCCAAGAGGTGCGGGAGGGCCTTAGGAATGAGCAGTTCTTC. The rearrangement joins TRBV4-2 to TRBJ2-1, with 9 bases that match TRBD2. The CDR3 runs to 17 residues. From germline, CDR1 is LGHNA and CDR2 YNFKEQ. V shed 0 bases, J shed 7 bases, and the junction held 10 bases outside the gene matches.

This chain joins TRBV7-9 and TRBJ1-1; D perhaps matches TRBD1 (6 bases). Trimming shortened V by 5 bases and J by 4 bases, and 11 bases separated the two germline ends. Per germline, CDR1 SEHNR and CDR2 FQNEAQ (reference sequence). The CDR3 is 13 amino acids. The CDR3 nucleotides are TGTGCCAGCAGCCTCAGGGGAAGCACTGAAGCTTTCTTT. This encodes CASSLRGSTEAFF.

V gene TRBV30 combines with J gene TRBJ2-7, with D tentatively TRBD2 (5 bases). Germline V CDR1 and CDR2: GTSNPN, SVGIG (reference sequence). Trimming removed 0 bases at V and 0 bases at J, with 12 bases between. The CDR3 has 15 amino acids. CDR3 in amino acids: CAWSVPRVASYEQYF. DNA for the CDR3: TGTGCCTGGAGTGTACCGAGGGTTGCCTCCTACGAGCAGTACTTC.

The chain recombines TRBV9 with TRBJ2-3; 8 nucleotides agree with TRBD1. V dropped 3 bases and J dropped 3; count of bases not matched to a gene: 3. The CDR3 runs 14 residues. Germline CDR1 SGDLS, CDR2 YYNGEE. The CDR3 reads CASSAQGATDTQYF. For the CDR3, the DNA is TGTGCCAGCAGCGCTCAGGGGGCGACAGATACGCAGTATTTT.